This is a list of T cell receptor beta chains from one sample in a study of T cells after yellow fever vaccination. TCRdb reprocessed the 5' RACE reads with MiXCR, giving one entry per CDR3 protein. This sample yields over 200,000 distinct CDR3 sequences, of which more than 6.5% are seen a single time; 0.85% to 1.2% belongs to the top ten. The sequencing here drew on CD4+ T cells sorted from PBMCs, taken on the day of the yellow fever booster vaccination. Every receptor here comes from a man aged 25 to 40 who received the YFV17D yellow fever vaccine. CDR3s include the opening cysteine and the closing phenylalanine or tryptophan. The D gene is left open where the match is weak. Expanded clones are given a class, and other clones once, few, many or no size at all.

CASSTGTSYFYGYTF,TGTGCCAGCAGCACGGGGACCTCTTACTTCTATGGCTACACCTTC,.,.,TRBJ1-2,15,TRBV7-2
CASSQAYQETQYF,TGCGCCAGCAGCCAAGCGTACCAAGAGACCCAGTACTTC,.,many,TRBJ2-5,13,TRBV4-3
CASSPRVLARYEQYF,TGTGCCAGCAGTCCTCGGGTCTTGGCGAGGTACGAGCAGTACTTC,.,many,TRBJ2-7,15,TRBV12-3/TRBV12-4
CASSLDRLQETQYF,TGTGCCAGCAGCTTAGACAGGCTTCAAGAGACCCAGTACTTC,.,many,TRBJ2-5,14,TRBV7-2
CASSPITSGSSYNEQFF,TGTGCCAGCAGCCCAATAACTAGCGGGAGCTCCTACAATGAGCAGTTCTTC,TRBD2,.,TRBJ2-1,17,TRBV7-9
CSASGLYPGQISYEQYF,TGCAGTGCTAGTGGGTTATATCCGGGCCAGATTTCCTACGAGCAGTACTTC,.,.,TRBJ2-7,17,TRBV20-1
CASSLVGTSGGQETQYF,TGTGCCAGCAGCTTAGTGGGGACTAGCGGGGGCCAAGAGACCCAGTACTTC,TRBD2,few,TRBJ2-5,17,TRBV7-2
CASTLGLAGAQYF,TGTGCCAGCACTTTAGGACTAGCCGGGGCGCAGTACTTC,TRBD2,many,TRBJ2-7,13,TRBV2
CASSGGDRNQPQHF,TGTGCCAGCTCAGGGGGGGATCGCAATCAGCCCCAGCATTTT,.,many,TRBJ1-5,14,TRBV18
CASSLYRGAGYGYTF,TGTGCCAGCAGCTTATATAGGGGCGCTGGGTATGGCTACACCTTC,.,few,TRBJ1-2,15,TRBV7-2
CSARDGTAYQETQYF,TGCAGTGCTAGAGATGGGACAGCTTACCAAGAGACCCAGTACTTC,TRBD1,few,TRBJ2-5,15,TRBV20-1
CASSQRTSGRYEQYF,TGTGCCAGCAGCCAAAGGACTAGCGGAAGGTACGAGCAGTACTTC,TRBD2,many,TRBJ2-7,15,TRBV3-1
CATKGTGHTDTQYF,TGTGCCACTAAAGGGACCGGACACACAGATACGCAGTATTTT,.,few,TRBJ2-3,14,TRBV15
CSASPTSGDPDTQYF,TGCAGTGCTAGCCCCACTAGCGGAGATCCGGATACGCAGTATTTT,TRBD2,many,TRBJ2-3,15,TRBV20-1
CASSPTGTGGVWELFF,TGTGCCAGCAGCCCGACCGGGACAGGGGGCGTTTGGGAGCTGTTTTTT,TRBD1,many,TRBJ2-2,16,TRBV7-8
CASSSQYTDTQYF,TGTGCCAGCAGCTCACAGTACACAGATACGCAGTATTTT,.,many,TRBJ2-3,13,TRBV7-2
CASSSLGLAGTDTQYF,TGTGCCAGCAGTTCTCTTGGACTAGCGGGCACAGATACGCAGTATTTT,TRBD2,.,TRBJ2-3,16,TRBV27
CATLPGKDNEQFF,TGTGCCACGCTTCCGGGGAAGGACAATGAGCAGTTCTTC,.,few,TRBJ2-1,13,TRBV6-2/TRBV6-3
CASTKRGAGSEKLFF,TGTGCCAGTACAAAGAGGGGGGCAGGGAGTGAAAAACTGTTTTTT,.,.,TRBJ1-4,15,TRBV19
CASAVDRGYEQYF,TGTGCCAGCGCCGTGGACAGGGGTTACGAGCAGTACTTC,.,few,TRBJ2-7,13,TRBV21-1
CASSSLAGVQNEQFF,TGCGCCAGCAGCTCCCTAGCGGGAGTTCAGAATGAGCAGTTCTTC,TRBD2,.,TRBJ2-1,15,TRBV5-1
CASSEDSFYEQFF,TGTGCCAGCAGTGAGGACTCGTTCTATGAGCAGTTCTTC,.,many,TRBJ2-1,13,TRBV2
CASSFGWDGYTF,TGTGCCAGCAGCTTTGGGTGGGATGGCTACACCTTC,.,.,TRBJ1-2,12,TRBV7-2
CASSDGRGSYEQYF,TGTGCCAGCAGCGACGGAAGGGGGTCCTACGAGCAGTACTTC,.,many,TRBJ2-7,14,TRBV7-9
CSASAESGRGNTWELFF,TGCAGTGCTAGTGCCGAAAGCGGGAGGGGGAACACCTGGGAGCTGTTTTTT,TRBD2,.,TRBJ2-2,17,TRBV20-1
CSVDDTQYF,TGCAGCGTTGACGATACGCAGTATTTT,.,few,TRBJ2-3,9,TRBV29-1
CASSSSDLEQFF,TGTGCCAGCAGCTCTAGCGACTTGGAGCAGTTCTTC,.,few,TRBJ2-1,12,TRBV7-6
CASSSWQGDDTQYF,TGTGCCAGCAGTTCGTGGCAAGGGGACGATACGCAGTATTTT,.,many,TRBJ2-3,14,TRBV27
CASSARVLRRRTDTQYF,TGTGCCAGCAGCGCGCGTGTTCTTCGGCGGCGCACAGATACGCAGTATTTT,.,.,TRBJ2-3,17,TRBV7-9
CASSLEGTSGREQYF,TGTGCCAGCAGCTTAGAAGGGACTAGCGGGAGAGAGCAGTACTTC,TRBD2,.,TRBJ2-7,15,TRBV7-2
CASRRYSNQPQHF,TGTGCCAGCAGAAGATATAGCAATCAGCCCCAGCATTTT,.,.,TRBJ1-5,13,TRBV7-2
CASSSYPNTEAFF,TGTGCCAGCAGTTCCTACCCTAACACTGAAGCTTTCTTT,.,few,TRBJ1-1,13,TRBV6-5
CASSLGGTSGRASYNEQFF,TGCGCCAGCAGCTTGGGAGGGACTAGCGGGAGGGCTTCCTACAATGAGCAGTTCTTC,TRBD2,few,TRBJ2-1,19,TRBV5-1
CSVGPDAPPETQYF,TGCAGCGTTGGCCCAGACGCCCCTCCGGAGACCCAGTACTTC,.,.,TRBJ2-5,14,TRBV29-1
CSAAGDNSYEQYF,TGCAGTGCAGCCGGGGACAACTCCTACGAGCAGTACTTC,.,many,TRBJ2-7,13,TRBV20-1
CAISERLAGVETEQFF,TGTGCCATCAGTGAGCGTCTAGCGGGAGTCGAAACTGAGCAGTTCTTC,TRBD2,.,TRBJ2-1,16,TRBV10-3
CASSLGEGGELFF,TGTGCCAGCAGTTTAGGCGAAGGCGGGGAGCTGTTTTTT,.,.,TRBJ2-2,13,TRBV12-3/TRBV12-4
CSVGYGELFF,TGCAGCGTTGGATACGGGGAGCTGTTTTTT,.,.,TRBJ2-2,10,TRBV29-1
CASSKGGGSLHTGELFF,TGTGCCAGCAGCAAAGGGGGGGGGTCGCTGCATACCGGGGAGCTGTTTTTT,.,few,TRBJ2-2,17,TRBV21-1
CATHCDSYNEQFF,TGTGCCACCCACTGTGATTCCTACAATGAGCAGTTCTTC,.,few,TRBJ2-1,13,TRBV7-6
CASSRGGLAGGAETQYF,TGTGCCAGCAGCCGTGGGGGTCTAGCGGGAGGCGCGGAGACCCAGTACTTC,TRBD2,few,TRBJ2-5,17,TRBV7-2
CASSVAGLQNTGELFF,TGTGCCAGCAGCGTAGCGGGCCTTCAGAACACCGGGGAGCTGTTTTTT,.,many,TRBJ2-2,16,TRBV9
CASSPVPGQQPQHF,TGTGCCAGCAGCCCTGTCCCAGGGCAACAGCCCCAGCATTTT,.,few,TRBJ1-5,14,TRBV7-2
CASSYSTGAREQYF,TGTGCCAGCAGTTACTCGACAGGGGCCCGCGAGCAGTACTTC,TRBD1,many,TRBJ2-7,14,TRBV6-2/TRBV6-3